What follows are 10 T cell receptor beta chains derived from one specimen sequenced in a study of blood T cell repertoires in COVID-19. Data came from immunoSEQ multiplex PCR; TCRdb stores just in-frame clones and leaves some out. This table holds 100,000 or so clones, nearly 90% found once. The sequenced material came from peripheral blood. These receptors all stem from a man in his forties or fifties with active COVID-19.

J is TRBJ1-1 and V is TRBV5-5; 11 bases agree with TRBD1. The CDR3 runs 17 residues. The trim removed 2 bases at V and 2 bases at J, leaving 8 bases unmatched. Germline-derived CDR1 and CDR2 are SGHKS and YYEKEE (reference sequence). The chain's CDR3 is CASSFFPGQGENTEAFF. CDR3 bases: TGTGCCAGCAGCTTTTTCCCGGGACAGGGGGAAAACACTGAAGCTTTCTTT.

CDR3 loop: CASSSGQGRAGELFF. The DNA of the CDR3 is TGTGCCAGCAGTAGTGGACAGGGACGGGCCGGGGAGCTGTTTTTT. The chain recombines TRBV6-4 with TRBJ2-2; 8 nucleotides line up with TRBD1. CDR3 size: 15 residues. The germline gives CDR1 MRHNA, CDR2 SNTAGT. V lost 5 bases and J lost 6; bases outside the gene matches: 8.

The chain links TRBV6-5 to TRBJ1-2; possibly TRBD1 for D (5 bases). Trimming took 7 bases from V and 4 from J, leaving 10 bases between them. The CDR3 consists of 12 residues. CDR1 is MNHEY and CDR2 is SVGAGI in the germline V gene. The CDR3 bases are TGTGCCAGCACCGGAGACAGCTATGGCTACACCTTC. Translating it yields CASTGDSYGYTF.

In this sample, this clone turned up once. J is TRBJ2-7 and V is TRBV5-4; D not resolved. CDR1 and CDR2 (germline): SGHNT, YYREEE (reference sequence). This CDR3 spans 14 amino acids. V gave up 3 bases and J gave up 0 bases, with 10 bases separating them. CDR3 in amino acids: CASSSSPSSYEQYF. The CDR3 DNA is TGTGCCAGCAGCTCTAGTCCTAGCTCCTACGAGCAGTACTTC.

This clone was seen only once. CDR3 nucleotide sequence: TGTGCCAGCAGCCAGACAGGGGAGGCCGGGGAGCTGTTTTTT. Protein: CASSQTGEAGELFF. V is TRBV3-1 (or the pseudogene TRBV3-2) and J is TRBJ2-2, with TRBD1 matching 8 bases. CDR1 and CDR2 (germline): LGHDT, YNNKEL (reference sequence). V was clipped by 3 bases and J by 6 bases; unmatched bases: 3. The CDR3 contains 14 residues.

V gene TRBV9 combines with J gene TRBJ1-4, with a weak D call TRBD1 (5 bases). V was cut by 4 bases and J by 3 bases, with 10 bases left in between. Germline CDR1 and CDR2: SGDLS and YYNGEE. There are 14 residues in the CDR3. The CDR3 region has the DNA TGTGCCAGCAGCTGGGGGGAGTCTAATGAAAAACTGTTTTTT. Residues: CASSWGESNEKLFF.

This CDR3 is CASSFYGGGEAFF. The CDR3 DNA is TGTGCCAGCAGCTTTTACGGTGGCGGTGAAGCTTTCTTT. The V gene is TRBV5-8, the J gene TRBJ1-1, with D uncertain. CDR3 length: 13 residues. Germline V gives CDR1 SGHTS, CDR2 YDEGEE. Trimming took off 2 bases at V and 7 bases at J, with 12 bases between the two ends. The full variable domain, in which reference TRBV5-8 and TRBJ1-1 provide the parts outside the CDR3, is EAGVTQSPTHLIKTRGQQATLRCSPISGHTSVYWYQQALGLGLQFLLWYDEGEERNRGNFPPRFSGRQFPNYSSELNVNALELEDSALYLCASSFYGGGEAFFGQGTRLTVV.

This chain links TRBV3-1 (or the pseudogene TRBV3-2) with TRBJ1-2, with D unresolved. Germline loops: CDR1 LGHDT, CDR2 YNNKEL (reference sequence). V lost 7 bases and J 1 base, leaving 4 bases between the germline ends. This CDR3 region has 11 residues. The CDR3 loop reads CASTGNYGYTF. CDR3 sequence (DNA): TGTGCCAGCACCGGTAACTATGGCTACACCTTC.

This CDR3 is CASSIGRGRGSTEAFF. The CDR3 nucleotides read TGTGCCAGTAGTATTGGCCGGGGCAGGGGTTCCACTGAAGCTTTCTTT. V usage is TRBV19 and J usage is TRBJ1-1; a possible D gene is TRBD1 (6 bases). The germline V and J ends were trimmed by 3 bases and 4 bases, with 18 bases remaining between them. This CDR3 has 16 amino acids. In germline, CDR1 is LNHDA, CDR2 SQIVND (reference sequence).

This clone is a singleton in its sample. CDR3 nucleotides: TGTGCCGCGGCAGAGCGGGTAAATTCACCCCTCCACTTT. Residues: CAAAERVNSPLHF. The chain recombines TRBV2 with TRBJ1-6; D is undetermined. V was shortened by 11 bases and J by 7 bases, with 15 bases between the two germline ends. Looked up from germline, CDR1 is SNHLY and CDR2 is FYNNEI. The CDR3 totals 13 residues. Looking up the rest from reference TRBV2 and TRBJ1-6 gives the full variable domain: EPEVTQTPSHQVTQMGQEVILRCVPISNHLYFYWYRQILGQKVEFLVSFYNNEISEKSEIFDDQFSVERPDGSNFTLKIRSTKLEDSAMYFCAAAERVNSPLHFGNGTRLTVT.